Following are 21 T cell receptor beta chains from one sample sequenced in a study of human T cells and chemical hapten exposure (dated by TCRdb to about 2021). This sample's time point label indicates: patch test 1, 2 weeks after DPC sensitization. Reading the label with the study, this specimen's treatment or condition is: therapeutic diphenylcyclopropenone sensitization with weekly scalp DPC. Library preparation employed RACE. TCRdb lists the instrument as NextSeq 500. TCRdb trimmed the raw reads at Q25, called clones with MiXCR and kept productive beta chains. Rows are combined by CDR3 protein, so each entry shows the most common genes and DNA. The sample has about 14,000 distinct CDR3 sequences on record, approximately 16% of them singletons. About 6.8% of the sample goes to the ten largest clones. The material was whole blood, obtained in connection with sensitization to the hapten diphenylcyclopropenone (DPC). The receptors here all came from a woman under 40 with alopecia areata. Some clones in this sample may be carry-over from other donors' samples.

This clonotype ranks as medium-sized. V is TRBV12-3 or TRBV12-4 and J is TRBJ1-5, with D tentatively TRBD1 (5 bases). Trimming pared 3 bases from V and 2 bases from J, leaving 11 bases between. CDR3 length: 15 amino acids. CDR3 sequence (DNA): TGTGCCAGCAGTTTCGGTGGGGGGGGCAATCAGCCCCAGCATTTT. The encoded protein is CASSFGGGGNQPQHF.

This clonotype was seen only a few times. The chain combines TRBV6-2 or TRBV6-3 with TRBJ2-7, with a tentative D call TRBD2 (6 bases). Between the trimmed V and J ends, which lost 6 bases and 5 bases, there was a span of 20 bases. From germline, CDR1 is MNHEY and CDR2 SVGEGT. CDR3 length: 15 residues. The CDR3, as DNA: TGTGCCAGCAGCCCCACCCCGACTAGTACGGACGAGCAGTACGTC. The encoded protein is CASSPTPTSTDEQYV.

This clonotype was observed at least ten times. J is TRBJ1-5 and V is TRBV20-1; 7 bases align to TRBD1. The CDR3 is 16 amino acids. J gave up 3 bases and V 1 base, and 9 bases lay outside the gene matches. Germline V CDR1 and CDR2: DFQATT, SNEGSKA (reference sequence). The CDR3 DNA is TGCAGTGCTAGAGGCCTCACAGGGGTGGACAATCAGCCCCAGCATTTT. It specifies CSARGLTGVDNQPQHF.

This clonotype was detected a few times. The V and J genes are TRBV9 and TRBJ2-1, with a tentative D call TRBD1 (6 bases). Germline V gives CDR1 SGDLS, CDR2 YYNGEE. V was clipped by 3 bases and J by 9 bases, with 25 bases between them. The CDR3 loop spans 17 amino acids. CDR3 nucleotide sequence: TGTGCCAGCAGCGGCGACCTACAGGGAATTAACCCCCCTGAGCAGTTCTTC. Its protein product is CASSGDLQGINPPEQFF.

The chain employs TRBV9 and TRBJ2-1; 7 nucleotides align to TRBD1. CDR1 and CDR2 from the germline V gene are SGDLS and YYNGEE. This CDR3 region has 14 residues. The V gene end was trimmed by 7 bases and the J gene end by 0 bases; junction bases not matched to a gene: 4. Written as DNA, the CDR3 is TGTGCCAGCGCCAGGGGGAGCTCCTACAATGAGCAGTTCTTC. The encoded protein is CASARGSSYNEQFF.

The rearrangement links TRBV25-1 to TRBJ2-1; 9 nucleotides agree with TRBD2. Trimming at V came to 2 bases and at J to 6 bases, leaving 5 bases not matched to a gene. The CDR3 length is 15 residues. Germline CDR1 reads MGHDK; CDR2 reads SYGVNS. The CDR3 DNA reads TGTGCCAGCAGTGAAGGCCTAGCGGGGACCAATGAGCAGTTCTTC. This encodes CASSEGLAGTNEQFF.

This clonotype has at least ten counts. In DNA form, the CDR3 reads TGCGCCAGCAGCTCGGGACTAGCGGGGCTTAATGAGCAGTTCTTC. Residues: CASSSGLAGLNEQFF. The chain combines TRBV5-1 with TRBJ2-1, with TRBD2 identical over 13 bases. The CDR3 extends over 15 amino acids. Germline V CDR1 and CDR2: SGHRS, YFSETQ. V gave up 3 bases and J gave up 7 bases; unmatched junction bases: 4.

By share of the sample, this clonotype is medium-sized (0.01 to 0.1%). The J gene is TRBJ1-1, the V gene TRBV18, with 8 nucleotides matching TRBD1. The germline V gene has CDR1 KGHSH and CDR2 LQKENI. This CDR3 contains 17 residues. The V segment lost 3 bases and the J segment 1 base; nucleotides outside the gene matches: 10. The CDR3 DNA sequence: TGTGCCAGCTCACCGTTCCCGGGACAGGTTACGAACACTGAAGCTTTCTTT. It specifies CASSPFPGQVTNTEAFF.

By sample fraction, this clonotype is medium-sized (0.01 to 0.1%). The chain carries TRBV4-1 and TRBJ2-1, with 7 bases lining up with TRBD1. Germline assignment: CDR1 MGHRA and CDR2 YSYEKL. This CDR3 has 14 residues. The junction had 8 bases not matched to a gene; V was cut back by 3 bases and J by 9 bases. DNA of the CDR3: TGCGCCAGCAGCCAGGGACAGCCAATTGGTGAGCAGTTCTTC. It codes for CASSQGQPIGEQFF.

This clonotype was seen at least ten times. The chain combines TRBV6-5 with TRBJ2-1; 8 bases map to TRBD1. V lost 5 bases, J lost 4 bases, and 4 bases stayed unmatched. The germline gives CDR1 MNHEY, CDR2 SVGAGI. The CDR3 loop spans 14 amino acids. CDR3 DNA sequence: TGTGCCAGCAGTCCCACAGGGGGGTACAATGAGCAGTTCTTC. Its protein is CASSPTGGYNEQFF.

This clonotype has at least ten counts. The chain carries TRBV10-3 and TRBJ1-3; a possible D gene is TRBD1 (5 bases). The CDR3 loop spans 16 amino acids. The V end was cut by 4 bases, the J end by 1 base, with 14 bases between. Germline lookup yields CDR1 ENHRY and CDR2 SYGVKD. CDR3 bases: TGTGCCATCAGTGCCACTACAGGTTTTTCTGGAAACACCATATATTTT. The encoded protein is CAISATTGFSGNTIYF.

This clonotype showed up many times. One junction end disagrees with the germline gene, perhaps due to a read error. This rearrangement joins TRBV6-1 to TRBJ1-1; 7 bases line up with TRBD1. CDR3 length: 12 amino acids. CDR1 is MNHNS and CDR2 is SASEGT in the germline V gene. CDR3 loop: CASSEWGRRGPF. The DNA of the CDR3 is TGTGCCAGCAGTGAATGGGGAAGGAGGGGGCCTTTT.

This clonotype was counted at least ten times. This chain links TRBV2 with TRBJ2-1; 8 bases line up with TRBD2. After removal of 2 bases from V and 8 bases from J, the junction contained 20 bases not matched to a gene. The CDR3 extends over 19 amino acids. From germline, CDR1 is SNHLY and CDR2 FYNNEI. The CDR3 here is CASSETTSRSGRNMDEQFF. The CDR3 coding sequence is TGTGCCAGCAGTGAAACTACGTCCCGAAGCGGGAGAAATATGGATGAGCAGTTCTTC. The whole variable domain, remainder taken from reference TRBV2 and TRBJ2-1, is EPEVTQTPSHQVTQMGQEVILRCVPISNHLYFYWYRQILGQKVEFLVSFYNNEISEKSEIFDDQFSVERPDGSNFTLKIRSTKLEDSAMYFCASSETTSRSGRNMDEQFFGPGTRLTVL.

Written as DNA, the CDR3 is TGTGCCAGCAGTTTCGGGGACCCACCTCGGTATGAGCAGTTCTTC. This codes for CASSFGDPPRYEQFF. This chain links TRBV12-3 or TRBV12-4 with TRBJ2-1; tentatively, D is TRBD1 or TRBD2 (5 bases each). This CDR3 spans 15 amino acids. The V gene lost 3 bases and the J gene lost 8 bases, with 17 bases spanning the gap.

This clonotype was recorded many times. The chain has TRBV6-6 and TRBJ2-1; D not resolved. The germline gives CDR1 MNHNY, CDR2 SVGAGI (reference sequence). The V gene lost 10 bases and the J gene lost 0 bases, with 16 bases spanning the gap. The CDR3 length is 15 residues. DNA for the CDR3: TGTGCCACCTTCCGGAGCAGGAGCTCCTACAATGAGCAGTTCTTC. This encodes CATFRSRSSYNEQFF.

This clonotype came up many times. The rearrangement joins TRBV28 to TRBJ2-6, with D possibly matching TRBD1 (5 bases). V lost 5 bases and J lost 2, with 10 bases in between. The CDR3 is 15 amino acids. From germline, CDR1 is MDHEN and CDR2 SYDVKM. CDR3 in amino acids: CASSRQFPGANVLTF. The CDR3 DNA sequence: TGTGCCAGCAGTAGACAGTTCCCTGGGGCCAACGTCCTGACTTTC.

This clonotype counts as medium-sized. The chain employs TRBV6-2 or TRBV6-3 and TRBJ1-1; D is unresolved. CDR3 length equals 14 residues. The germline V gene has CDR1 MNHEY and CDR2 SVGEGT. Trimming removed 6 bases at V and 3 bases at J, with 14 bases between. The CDR3 DNA reads TGTGCCAGCAGGCCCATAGGCGGGGACACTGAAGCTTTCTTT. Encoded protein: CASRPIGGDTEAFF.

By share, this clonotype counts as medium-sized. The gene calls are TRBV6-2 or TRBV6-3 and TRBJ1-2; D might be TRBD1 (5 bases). Trimming took 7 bases from V and 5 from J, leaving 17 bases between them. Germline V gives CDR1 MNHEY, CDR2 SVGEGT. The CDR3 is 14 amino acids. The CDR3 nucleotides are TGTGCCAGCACCGTACCGGGACGACCATATGGCTACACCTTC. Amino acids: CASTVPGRPYGYTF.

At least ten counts were recorded for this clonotype. V is TRBV7-9 and J is TRBJ1-4; 7 bases match TRBD1. Germline V CDR1 and CDR2: SEHNR, FQNEAQ (reference sequence). With V trimmed by 4 bases and J by 5 bases, 10 bases remained unmatched. The CDR3 has 16 residues. CDR3 bases: TGTGCCAGCAGCTCGGATTGGACAGGCTCAAATGAAAAACTGTTTTTT. Translating gives CASSSDWTGSNEKLFF.

Sample share makes this clonotype medium-sized. This rearrangement joins TRBV20-1 to TRBJ1-2; D perhaps matches TRBD1 (6 bases). The V gene's germline CDR1 is DFQATT and CDR2 SNEGSKA (reference sequence). The V and J ends lost 3 bases and 4 bases respectively, with 18 bases between them. The CDR3 contains 15 residues. CDR3 nucleotide sequence: TGCAGTGCTAGCAGAACAACAGGGAAACTCTATGGCTACACCTTC. Translating it yields CSASRTTGKLYGYTF.

This clonotype has at least ten counts. The chain couples TRBV4-2 to TRBJ1-5; D is unclear. The CDR3 is 14 amino acids. Trimming took 0 bases from V and 3 from J, leaving 6 bases between them. In germline, CDR1 is LGHNA, CDR2 YNFKEQ. The CDR3 spells CASSQDGSNQPQHF. The CDR3, as DNA: TGTGCCAGCAGCCAAGACGGCTCCAATCAGCCCCAGCATTTT.